This TCR beta chain was sequenced during a study of cytomegalovirus exposure and HLA in healthy donors. A multiplex PCR was run with 60 Vbeta primers and 13 Jbeta primers. Produced via immunoSEQ multiplex PCR; TCRdb's table is partial and in-frame only. The repertoire holds hundreds of thousands of clones, with approximately 79% as singletons. Trimming cost V 1 base and J 0 bases, with 19 bases left between them. The CDR3 is 18 amino acids. The germline V gene has CDR1 SGHAT and CDR2 FQNNGV. The rearrangement joins TRBV11-2 to TRBJ2-7; D possibly corresponds to TRBD2 (6 bases). The sequencing input was PBMCs. The TCR originated in a male donor in good health and CMV-seronegative. Here the CDR3 DNA reads TGTGCCAGCAGCTTAGCCGGGACTCCAATTTCTGTCTCCTACGAGCAGTACTTC. Its protein is CASSLAGTPISVSYEQYF.